This T cell receptor beta chain derives from a study of OX40 agonist ivuxolimab in advanced cancers. V lost 3 bases, J lost 8 bases, and 13 bases lay in between. Per germline, CDR1 SEHNR and CDR2 FQNEAQ (reference sequence). The CDR3 has 13 amino acids. Concerning this clone itself: Its specificity is not known.

Using immunoSEQ multiplex PCR, the repertoire was profiled, and TCRdb retains in-frame clones only, with some absent. The sample contains about 81,000 clones, just over 90% of which appear only once. Study-wide results and limits: At doses 0.1 to 3.0 mg/kg, CD4+ and CD8+ clones expanded.

The origin of this receptor is an adult with an advanced solid tumor such as melanoma, head and neck, liver or kidney cancer. The sequencing used CD4+ or CD8+ T cells sorted from blood, collected in a trial of the OX40 agonist ivuxolimab. The chain carries TRBV7-9 and TRBJ1-1, with D maybe TRBD1 (6 bases). This chain's CDR3 is CASSFSRGREAFF. CDR3 nucleotides: TGTGCCAGCAGCTTTTCCAGGGGCCGCGAAGCTTTCTTT.